This record concerns one TCR beta chain sequence. Original methodology: Counts of nucleated cells, estimated from reference gene primer amplification, were obtained. Sequenced by immunoSEQ multiplex PCR; TCRdb stores in-frame clones only, minus some. V, J and clone size were drawn from that table, and D and trimming were deduced from the DNA. The sample records roughly 34,000 clones, about 85% being singletons. Trimming removed 6 bases from V and 0 bases from J, with 12 bases in between. The CDR3 has 15 residues. Germline-derived CDR1 and CDR2 are LNHDA and SQIVND (reference sequence). This sample is drawn from a study of blood T cell repertoires in COVID-19.

The chain joins TRBV19 to TRBJ1-3; maybe TRBD1 (6 bases). The origin of this receptor is a woman of 80 years or more with active or convalescent COVID-19. The specimen sequenced was peripheral blood. Here the CDR3 reads CASSGQLYSGNTIYF. In nucleotides, the CDR3 is TGTGCCAGTAGCGGACAGCTCTACTCTGGAAACACCATATATTTT. The full variable domain, with the rest looked up from reference TRBV19 and TRBJ1-3, is DGGITQSPKYLFRKEGQNVTLSCEQNLNHDAMYWYRQDPGQGLRLIYYSQIVNDFQKGDIAEGYSVSREKKESFPLTVTSAQKNPTAFYLCASSGQLYSGNTIYFGEGSWLTVV.